A selection of T cell receptor beta chains follows, all from one sample in a study of cytomegalovirus exposure and HLA in healthy donors. Sequenced by immunoSEQ multiplex PCR; TCRdb stores in-frame clones only, minus some. The table has some 140,000 clones, about 78% seen once. Sequencing was carried out using PBMCs. The receptors were gathered from a middle-aged man in good health and CMV-seronegative. Both conserved end residues are part of each CDR3.

j_call: TRBJ2-3; v_call: TRBV9; cdr3_aa: CASSVVSSLTDTQYF
j_call: TRBJ1-5; v_call: TRBV7-2; cdr3_aa: CASSLEGARDQPQHF
j_call: TRBJ2-3; v_call: TRBV5-4; cdr3_aa: CASSWTGTDTQYF
j_call: TRBJ2-7; v_call: TRBV28; cdr3_aa: CASRRLATASYEQYF
j_call: TRBJ2-7; v_call: TRBV15; cdr3_aa: CATRTSGSYEQYF
j_call: TRBJ1-1; v_call: TRBV19; cdr3_aa: CASSLRNTEAFF
j_call: TRBJ2-2; v_call: TRBV19; cdr3_aa: CASSIGTGVMFF
j_call: TRBJ2-7; v_call: TRBV7-2; cdr3_aa: CASSAQQGIGYEQYF
j_call: -; v_call: TRBV29-1; cdr3_aa: CSVVAAQDYEQYF
j_call: TRBJ1-6; v_call: TRBV6-1; cdr3_aa: CASSEVAGLDNSPLHF
j_call: TRBJ2-7; v_call: TRBV7-8; cdr3_aa: CASSLPTLRSSYEQYF
j_call: TRBJ2-5; v_call: TRBV5-6; cdr3_aa: CASSLQQETQYF
j_call: TRBJ1-1; v_call: TRBV6-5; cdr3_aa: CASSYDRNTEAFF
j_call: TRBJ1-4; v_call: TRBV5-1; cdr3_aa: CASSGGQGRKFEKLFF
j_call: TRBJ1-4; v_call: TRBV25-1; cdr3_aa: CASSDDREMVKLFF
j_call: TRBJ2-1; v_call: TRBV7-2; cdr3_aa: CASSPTSYTQFF
j_call: TRBJ1-1; v_call: TRBV7-2; cdr3_aa: CASSFGTANTEAFF
j_call: TRBJ2-1; v_call: TRBV19; cdr3_aa: CASSEGLAGPSENYNEQFF
j_call: TRBJ2-2; v_call: TRBV7-9; cdr3_aa: CASSFYSNTGELFF
j_call: TRBJ2-2; v_call: TRBV18; cdr3_aa: CASSRPGTGVFGELFF
j_call: TRBJ2-3; v_call: TRBV10-2; cdr3_aa: CASSESSGRLLGDTQYF
j_call: TRBJ1-5; v_call: TRBV4-3; cdr3_aa: CASSQDYSPNQPQHF
j_call: TRBJ2-1; v_call: TRBV13; cdr3_aa: CASSPGVRNEQFF
j_call: TRBJ2-1; v_call: TRBV2; cdr3_aa: CASTSESTSYEQFF
j_call: TRBJ1-2; v_call: TRBV11-3; cdr3_aa: CASSTRDIDGYTF
j_call: TRBJ1-1; v_call: TRBV6-5; cdr3_aa: CASRQGLNTEAFF